This TCR beta chain was sequenced in a study of cytomegalovirus exposure and HLA in healthy donors. Study-level background: The same platform was used for the 130 or so validation repertoires and the 600 to 700 first-cohort repertoires, a later analysis reported.

The method was immunoSEQ multiplex PCR; TCRdb's version includes in-frame clones alone and lacks a portion of them. The data show about 100,000 clones, 85% to 95% seen once. The CDR3 has 15 residues. Germline CDR1 is SGDLS and CDR2 is YYNGEE. The ends lost 3 bases at V and 8 bases at J; junction bases unmatched: 8. Remarks on this clone: As yet, its antigen is unknown.

Study-wide results and caveats: Overall, 164 TCR beta chains were annotated as cytomegalovirus-associated.

Specimen: PBMCs. The rearrangement links TRBV9 to TRBJ1-6; TRBD1 aligns across 7 bases. The origin of this receptor is a woman aged 18-30 years in good health and CMV-seronegative. CDR3 amino acids: CASSAWDSSDSPLHF. CDR3 DNA: TGTGCCAGCAGCGCATGGGACAGTTCCGATTCACCCCTCCACTTT. Full variable domain (remainder filled in from reference TRBV9 and TRBJ1-6): DSGVTQTPKHLITATGQRVTLRCSPRSGDLSVYWYQQSLDQGLQFLIQYYNGEERAKGNILERFSAQQFPDLHSELNLSSLELGDSALYFCASSAWDSSDSPLHFGNGTRLTVT.